Each of the 7 T cell receptor beta chains below was sequenced from the same sample in a study of blood T cell repertoires in COVID-19. Some clones are missing from TCRdb's copy, which holds only in-frame ones; the method was immunoSEQ multiplex PCR. The repertoire holds about 670,000 clones, with 70% to 90% as singletons. Sample: peripheral blood. All receptors derive from a young woman with acute or convalescent COVID-19.

The chain employs TRBV5-1 and TRBJ1-2; D unresolved. Germline V gives CDR1 SGHRS, CDR2 YFSETQ. Trimming took off 4 bases at V and 0 bases at J, with 16 bases between the two ends. The CDR3 contains 16 residues. The CDR3 spells CASSPGGVPSNYGYTF. The CDR3 DNA is TGCGCCAGCAGCCCCGGAGGCGTTCCTTCTAACTATGGCTACACCTTC.

The chain links TRBV28 to TRBJ2-7; 7 positions match TRBD1. Per germline, CDR1 MDHEN and CDR2 SYDVKM. The CDR3 runs to 13 residues. J was trimmed by 1 base and V by 5 bases; bases with no gene match: 2. CDR3 amino acids: CASSLTGSYEQYF. The CDR3 nucleotides are TGTGCCAGCAGTCTGACAGGGTCCTACGAGCAGTACTTC.

A single count supports this clone. The genes are TRBV4-2 and TRBJ2-3; a weak D match, TRBD1 (5 bases). V was cut by 0 bases and J by 4 bases, with 11 bases left in between. Germline lookup yields CDR1 LGHNA and CDR2 YNFKEQ. CDR3 size: 15 residues. DNA of the CDR3: TGTGCCAGCAGCCAAGAGGTAGCAGGGCCAGATACGCAGTATTTT. Its translation: CASSQEVAGPDTQYF.

The V and J genes are TRBV29-1 and TRBJ2-7; no firm D call. CDR1 is SQVTM and CDR2 is ANQGSEA in the germline V gene. The CDR3 has 13 residues. The ends were cut back, 5 bases at V and 0 bases at J, with 11 bases in the middle. CDR3 residues: CSVTYSFSYEQYF. Here the CDR3 DNA reads TGCAGCGTTACTTACAGTTTCTCCTACGAGCAGTACTTC.

The chain employs TRBV24-1 and TRBJ2-3; a possible D gene is TRBD2 (6 bases). The CDR3 is 16 residues long. V was trimmed by 0 bases and J by 4 bases, leaving 13 bases between them. Germline loops: CDR1 KGHDR, CDR2 SFDVKD. CDR3 DNA: TGTGCCACCAGTGATTTGAGTTCATCGGGGGCAGATACGCAGTATTTT. It codes for CATSDLSSSGADTQYF.

The rearrangement uses TRBV14 and TRBJ1-1; TRBD1 might be the D (5 bases). The V and J ends lost 5 bases and 7 bases respectively, with 11 bases between them. CDR3 size: 12 residues. Looked up from germline, CDR1 is SGHDN and CDR2 is FVKESK. Written as DNA, the CDR3 is TGTGCCAGCAGCTACGGACAAGGTGAAGCTTTCTTT. Its translation is CASSYGQGEAFF.

This chain links TRBV12-5 with TRBJ1-2; 9 nucleotides line up with TRBD1. The V gene's germline CDR1 is LGHNT and CDR2 FRNRAP. The CDR3 has 16 amino acids. V lost 6 bases, J lost 2 bases, and 10 bases stayed unmatched. CDR3 amino acids: CASGPRQGQGNYGYTF. Written as DNA, the CDR3 is TGTGCTAGTGGCCCCAGGCAAGGACAGGGGAACTATGGCTACACCTTC. Together with reference TRBV12-5 and TRBJ1-2, the CDR3 gives the full variable domain: DARVTQTPRHKVTEMGQEVTMRCQPILGHNTVFWYRQTMMQGLELLAYFRNRAPLDDSGMPKDRFSAEMPDATLATLKIQPSEPRDSAVYFCASGPRQGQGNYGYTFGSGTRLTVV.